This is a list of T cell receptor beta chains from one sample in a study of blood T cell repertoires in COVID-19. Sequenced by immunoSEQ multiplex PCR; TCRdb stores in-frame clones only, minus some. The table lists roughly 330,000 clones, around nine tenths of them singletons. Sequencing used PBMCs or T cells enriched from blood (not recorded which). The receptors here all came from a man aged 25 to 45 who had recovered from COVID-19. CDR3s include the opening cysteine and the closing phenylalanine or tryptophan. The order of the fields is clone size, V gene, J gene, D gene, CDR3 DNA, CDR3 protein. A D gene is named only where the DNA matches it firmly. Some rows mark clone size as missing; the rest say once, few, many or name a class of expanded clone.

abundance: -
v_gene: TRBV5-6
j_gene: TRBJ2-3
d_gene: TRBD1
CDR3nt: TGTGCCAGCAGCCCTACCGATCCCGACAGGGATGATCCAGATACGCAGTATTTT
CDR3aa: CASSPTDPDRDDPDTQYF

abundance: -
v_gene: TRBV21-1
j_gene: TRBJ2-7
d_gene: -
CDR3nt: TGTGCCAGCAGCAAAGGGGCAGGCTCGGACGAGCAGTACTTC
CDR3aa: CASSKGAGSDEQYF

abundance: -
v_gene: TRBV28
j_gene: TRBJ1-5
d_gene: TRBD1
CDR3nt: TGTGCCAGCAATAACAACAGGGGGCAGCCCCAGCATTTT
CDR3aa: CASNNNRGQPQHF

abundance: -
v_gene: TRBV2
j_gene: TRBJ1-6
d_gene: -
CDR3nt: TGTGCCAGCATCTACCAGGGAGGTTCACCCCTCCACTTT
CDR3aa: CASIYQGGSPLHF

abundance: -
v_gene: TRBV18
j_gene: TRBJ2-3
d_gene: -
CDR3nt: TGTGCCAGCTCACATAAGTCTGTTGAGGCAGATACGCAGTATTTT
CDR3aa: CASSHKSVEADTQYF

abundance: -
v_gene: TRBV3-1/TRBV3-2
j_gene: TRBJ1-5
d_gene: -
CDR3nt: TGTGCCAGCAGCCACGGGGGATACAGTCAGCCCCAGCATTTT
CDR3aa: CASSHGGYSQPQHF

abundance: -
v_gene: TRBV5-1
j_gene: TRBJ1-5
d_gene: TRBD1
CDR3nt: TGCGCCAGCAGCTTGGGACAGGGGGCTCAGCCCCAGCATTTT
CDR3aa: CASSLGQGAQPQHF

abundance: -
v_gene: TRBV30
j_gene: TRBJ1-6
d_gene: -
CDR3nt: TGTGCCTGGAGCCTCGGAACAGGGTATCCCCTCCACTTT
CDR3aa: CAWSLGTGYPLHF

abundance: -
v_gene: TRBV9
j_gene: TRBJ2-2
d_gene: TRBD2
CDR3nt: TGTGCCAGTGGGACTAGCCCGAACACCGGGGAGCTGTTTTTT
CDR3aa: CASGTSPNTGELFF

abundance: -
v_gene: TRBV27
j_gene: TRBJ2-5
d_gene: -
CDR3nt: TGTGCCAGCAGTTTTGCAGGGCCGGAGACCCAGTACTTC
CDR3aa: CASSFAGPETQYF

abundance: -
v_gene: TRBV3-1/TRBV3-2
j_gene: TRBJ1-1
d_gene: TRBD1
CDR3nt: TGTGCCAGCAGCCAAGTACAGGGGACCACTGAAGCTTTCTTT
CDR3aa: CASSQVQGTTEAFF

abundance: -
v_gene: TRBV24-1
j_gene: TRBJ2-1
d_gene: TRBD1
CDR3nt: TGTGCCACCAGCTCCTCACGACATAAACAGGGGGCTGCAAGCAATGAGCAGTTCTTC
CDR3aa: CATSSSRHKQGAASNEQFF

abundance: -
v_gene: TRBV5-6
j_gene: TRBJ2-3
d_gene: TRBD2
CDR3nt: TGTGCCAGCAGCCCTTTAGCGGGGGGAACGTTCACAGATACGCAGTATTTT
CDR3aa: CASSPLAGGTFTDTQYF

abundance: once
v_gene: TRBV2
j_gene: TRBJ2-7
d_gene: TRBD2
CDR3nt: TGTGCCAGTAGACTAGCGCGGCTCGAGCAGTACTTC
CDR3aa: CASRLARLEQYF

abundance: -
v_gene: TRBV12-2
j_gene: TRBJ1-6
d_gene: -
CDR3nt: TGTGCAAGTCGCTTAGCTATCGGGCCATCGGAGGGGGCAATTTCCTCACCCCTCCACTTT
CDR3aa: CASRLAIGPSEGAISSPLHF

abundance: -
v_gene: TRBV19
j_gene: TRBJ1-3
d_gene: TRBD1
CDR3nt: TGTGCCAGTAGATCCGGGACAGGGAATACTGGAAACACCATATATTTT
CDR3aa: CASRSGTGNTGNTIYF

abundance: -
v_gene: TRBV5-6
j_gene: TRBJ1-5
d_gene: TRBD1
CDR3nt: TGTGCCAGCAGCTTTCATCGACAGGGGGCCCGACAGCCCCAGCATTTT
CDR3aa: CASSFHRQGARQPQHF

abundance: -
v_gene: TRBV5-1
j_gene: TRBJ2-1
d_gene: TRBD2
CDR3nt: TGCGCCAGCAGCTGGGGACTAGCGGGGGCCTACAATGAGCAGTTCTTC
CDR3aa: CASSWGLAGAYNEQFF

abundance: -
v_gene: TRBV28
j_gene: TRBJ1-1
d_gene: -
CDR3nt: TGTGCCAGCAGCCTGACAGGAGTGAACACTGAAGCTTTCTTT
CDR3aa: CASSLTGVNTEAFF

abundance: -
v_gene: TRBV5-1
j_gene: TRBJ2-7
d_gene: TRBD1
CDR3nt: TGCGCCAGCAGCAATAACCGACAGGGGAGTGGTCACGAGCAGTACTTC
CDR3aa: CASSNNRQGSGHEQYF

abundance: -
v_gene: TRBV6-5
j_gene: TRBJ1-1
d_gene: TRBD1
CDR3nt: TGTGCCAGCAGTTCAGGGGACAGTATGAACACTGAAGCTTTCTTT
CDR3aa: CASSSGDSMNTEAFF

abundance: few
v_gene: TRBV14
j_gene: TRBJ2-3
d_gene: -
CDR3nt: TGTGCCAGCAGCCAGTTTAGCGGTACTAGCACAGATACGCAGTATTTT
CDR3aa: CASSQFSGTSTDTQYF

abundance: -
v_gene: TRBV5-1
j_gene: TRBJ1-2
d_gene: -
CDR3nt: TGCGCCAGCAGCTTGGGTTCCGGAGGCGGCTACACCTTC
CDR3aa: CASSLGSGGGYTF

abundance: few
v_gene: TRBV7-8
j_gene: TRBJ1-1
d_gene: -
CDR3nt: TGTGCCAGCAGCTTAGTCACCACAGTGAACACTGAAGCTTTCTTT
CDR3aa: CASSLVTTVNTEAFF

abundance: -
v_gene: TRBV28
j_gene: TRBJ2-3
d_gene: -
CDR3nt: TGTGCCATACAGGGCCCAGATACGCAGTATTTT
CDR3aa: CAIQGPDTQYF

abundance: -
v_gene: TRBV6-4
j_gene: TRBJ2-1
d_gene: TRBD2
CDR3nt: TGTGCCAGCAGTGACGCCCGAGGGTTCATCCTGACTAGCGGGGTCTACAATGAGCAGTTCTTC
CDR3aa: CASSDARGFILTSGVYNEQFF

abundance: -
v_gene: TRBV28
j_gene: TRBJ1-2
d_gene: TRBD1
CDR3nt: TGTGCCAGCAGTTTAGGAGGAGACAGGGGGCTGTATGGCTACACCTTC
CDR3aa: CASSLGGDRGLYGYTF

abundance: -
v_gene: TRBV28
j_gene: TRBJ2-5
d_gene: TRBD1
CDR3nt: TGTGCCAGCAGTTTAACAGGGGGCGTGGGGGAGACCCAGTACTTC
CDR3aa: CASSLTGGVGETQYF

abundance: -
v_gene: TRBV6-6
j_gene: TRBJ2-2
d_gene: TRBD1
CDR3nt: TGTGCCAGCAGTCTGGGACAGGAGATTCCCGGGGAGCTGTTTTTT
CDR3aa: CASSLGQEIPGELFF

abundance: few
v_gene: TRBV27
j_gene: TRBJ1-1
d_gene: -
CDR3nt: TGTGCCAGCAGTATATACGGGGTGAGTGAAGCTTTCTTT
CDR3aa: CASSIYGVSEAFF

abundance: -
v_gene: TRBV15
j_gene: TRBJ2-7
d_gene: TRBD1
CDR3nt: TGTGCCACCAGCAACTACAGGGGCGAAAGCTCCTACGAGCAGTACTTC
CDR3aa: CATSNYRGESSYEQYF

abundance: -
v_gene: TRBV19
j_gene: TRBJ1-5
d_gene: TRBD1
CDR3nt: TGTGCCAGTAGCCCGACAGGGCGGCCGAGGAGCAATCAGCCCCAGCATTTT
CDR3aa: CASSPTGRPRSNQPQHF

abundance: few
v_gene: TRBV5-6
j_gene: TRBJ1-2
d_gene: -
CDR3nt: TGTGCCAGCAGCTTGGACAGGTTTGGCTATGGCTACACCTTC
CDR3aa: CASSLDRFGYGYTF

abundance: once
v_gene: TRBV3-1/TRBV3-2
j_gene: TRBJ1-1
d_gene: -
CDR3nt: TGTGCCAGCAGCCAAATCTCCAATTTCGGGGACACTGAAGCTTTCTTT
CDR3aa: CASSQISNFGDTEAFF

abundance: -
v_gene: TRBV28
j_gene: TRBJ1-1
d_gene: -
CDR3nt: TGTGCCAGCACCTACGGGACAGAAGCTTTCTTT
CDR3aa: CASTYGTEAFF

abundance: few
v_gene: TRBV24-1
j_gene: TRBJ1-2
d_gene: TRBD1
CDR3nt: TGTGCCACCAGCGAGGGGGCTGGCTACACCTTC
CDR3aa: CATSEGAGYTF

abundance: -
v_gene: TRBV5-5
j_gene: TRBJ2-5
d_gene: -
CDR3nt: TGTGCCAGCAGCTTGGACCAGGCACTTCAAGAGACCCAGTACTTC
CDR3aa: CASSLDQALQETQYF

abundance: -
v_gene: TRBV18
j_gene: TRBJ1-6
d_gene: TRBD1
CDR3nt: TGTGCCAGCTCACCACCGGGACAGGGGCGTGATTCACCCCTCCACTTT
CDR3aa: CASSPPGQGRDSPLHF

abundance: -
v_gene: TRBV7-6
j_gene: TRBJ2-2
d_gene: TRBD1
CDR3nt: TGTGCCAGCAGCTTAGTACCCCTCTCTGGGGACAGCCAAGATCCGAACACCGGGGAGCTGTTTTTT
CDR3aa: CASSLVPLSGDSQDPNTGELFF

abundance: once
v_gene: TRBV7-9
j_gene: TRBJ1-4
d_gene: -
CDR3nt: TGTGCCAGCAGCTTAGTATCCGGGAGTGAAAAACTGTTTTTT
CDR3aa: CASSLVSGSEKLFF

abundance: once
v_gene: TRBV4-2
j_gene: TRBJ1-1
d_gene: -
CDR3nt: TGTGCCAGCAGCCCGGAGCGGACTTTGAACACTGAAGCTTTCTTT
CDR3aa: CASSPERTLNTEAFF

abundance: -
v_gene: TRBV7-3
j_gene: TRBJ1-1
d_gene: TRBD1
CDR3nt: TGTGCCAGCAGCTCGACAGGGGGAATCACTGAAGCTTTCTTT
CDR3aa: CASSSTGGITEAFF

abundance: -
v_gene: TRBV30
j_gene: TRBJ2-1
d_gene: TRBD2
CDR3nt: TGTGCCTGGAGTGTAATAGCGGGGGGGAATGAGCAGTTCTTC
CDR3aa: CAWSVIAGGNEQFF

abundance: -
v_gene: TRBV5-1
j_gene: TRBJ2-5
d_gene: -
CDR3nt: TGCGCCAGCAGCTTGCTGGGGAGCCAAGAGACCCAGTACTTC
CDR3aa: CASSLLGSQETQYF

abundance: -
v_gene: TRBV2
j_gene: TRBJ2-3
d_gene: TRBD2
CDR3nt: TGTGCCAGCTCCCCTTCTAGCGGGGGTCCTAGCACAGATACGCAGTATTTT
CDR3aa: CASSPSSGGPSTDTQYF

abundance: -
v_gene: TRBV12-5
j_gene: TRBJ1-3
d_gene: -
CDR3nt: TGTGCTAGTGGTTTAGCCCCTTCCGCCTCTGGAAACACCATATATTTT
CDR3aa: CASGLAPSASGNTIYF